Sequencing of this TCR beta chain was carried out in a study of T cell responses to AZD1222 COVID-19 vaccine. Study-wide points: Spike-specific TCR breadth and depth went up after people got two AZD1222 doses.

This clone is a singleton in its sample. Its matching antigen is unknown. The V segment lost 6 bases and the J segment 6 bases; nucleotides outside the gene matches: 8. Germline-derived CDR1 and CDR2 are SGHRS and YFSETQ. CDR3 length equals 14 residues. Data came from immunoSEQ multiplex PCR; TCRdb stores just in-frame clones and leaves some out. The sample contains 100,000 to 150,000 clones, approximately 91% of which appear only once. The sample was peripheral blood, taken 28 days after the second AZD1222 dose. This sequence originates from an adult who received the AZD1222 COVID-19 vaccine. V and J are TRBV5-1 and TRBJ2-2; 7 positions agree with TRBD1. This CDR3 reads CASTDRAGSGELFF. The CDR3 DNA reads as TGCGCCAGCACTGACAGGGCTGGCTCCGGGGAGCTGTTTTTT.